One sample yielded the 6 T cell receptor beta chains listed below, sequenced in a study of T-cell memory formation after mild COVID-19. TCRdb reprocessed the 5' RACE reads with MiXCR, giving one entry per CDR3 protein. Seen here are hundreds of thousands of distinct CDR3 sequences, under 8.5% observed once, and the top ten hold 22%. Sequencing was done on a sample of PBMCs or a T cell subset sorted from them (not recorded which). Receptors originate from a young man who had mild COVID-19 (a few samples of this study predate the infection). Cell type and time point are not known.

This clonotype was counted ten times or more. V is TRBV11-2 and J is TRBJ1-2, with TRBD1 matching 8 bases. The CDR3 extends over 17 amino acids. Trimming removed 5 bases from V and 4 bases from J; junction bases left unmatched: 15. Germline CDR1 is SGHAT and CDR2 is FQNNGV. For the CDR3, the DNA is TGTGCCAGCAGCCGCCAGGGGGGTCAGGGGGCTGGCTATGGCTACACCTTC. Residues: CASSRQGGQGAGYGYTF.

The sample holds many counts of this clonotype. For the CDR3, the DNA is TGTGCCAGCAGCTTAATCGGGTACAATCAGCCCCAGCATTTT. Translation: CASSLIGYNQPQHF. This chain uses TRBV11-2 with TRBJ1-5; D not certain. Germline V CDR1 and CDR2: SGHAT, FQNNGV. This CDR3 has 14 residues. V lost 2 bases to trimming and J lost 3 bases, with 8 bases between them. The full variable domain, in which reference TRBV11-2 and TRBJ1-5 provide the parts outside the CDR3, is EAGVAQSPRYKIIEKRQSVAFWCNPISGHATLYWYQQILGQGPKLLIQFQNNGVVDDSQLPKDRFSAERLKGVDSTLKIQPAKLEDSAVYLCASSLIGYNQPQHFGDGTRLSIL.

This clonotype was recorded a few times. The chain links TRBV7-2 to TRBJ2-7; D uncertain. Trimming removed 4 bases at V and 2 bases at J, with 15 bases between. CDR1 and CDR2 from the germline V gene are SGHTA and FQGNSA. The CDR3 has 15 residues. The CDR3 region has the DNA TGTGCCAGCAGCTCCCGAAACATCCTTCCCTACGAGCAGTACTTC. This gives the protein CASSSRNILPYEQYF. Full variable domain (rest looked up from reference TRBV7-2 and TRBJ2-7): GAGVSQSPSNKVTEKGKDVELRCDPISGHTALYWYRQSLGQGLEFLIYFQGNSAPDKSGLPSDRFSAERTGGSVSTLTIQRTQQEDSAVYLCASSSRNILPYEQYFGPGTRLTVT.

This clonotype has only a few counts. This rearrangement joins TRBV20-1 to TRBJ1-2; D is unresolved. CDR3 length: 12 amino acids. Trimming removed 0 bases from V and 6 bases from J, with 8 bases in between. Germline-derived CDR1 and CDR2 are DFQATT and SNEGSKA (reference sequence). CDR3 nucleotide sequence: TGCAGTGCTAGAGATATTCGTGATGGCTACACCTTC. Residues: CSARDIRDGYTF.

The chain is built from TRBV20-1 and TRBJ2-2; D not resolved. Germline V gene lookup returns CDR1 DFQATT and CDR2 SNEGSKA (reference sequence). This CDR3 spans 12 amino acids. Trimming pared 4 bases from V and 2 bases from J, leaving 5 bases between. For the CDR3, the DNA is TGCAGTGCTAATACCAACACCGGGGAGCTGTTTTTT. Its protein product is CSANTNTGELFF.

This clonotype showed up many times. V usage is TRBV12-3 or TRBV12-4 and J usage is TRBJ1-1; weak D call: TRBD1 (5 bases). V was cut by 6 bases and J by 3 bases, with 14 bases left in between. This CDR3 is built from 14 residues. The CDR3 nucleotides are TGTGCCAGCAGCTTGCAGGGTAGGGACACTGAAGCTTTCTTT. It encodes CASSLQGRDTEAFF.